The text below deals with one T cell receptor beta chain. TCRdb's copy holds only in-frame clones and misses some; the assay was immunoSEQ multiplex PCR. The sample consists of 200,000 to 250,000 clones, approximately 87% of them appearing once. This record belongs to a study of blood T cell repertoires in COVID-19. Looking at the study overall: Samples representing acute and convalescent COVID-19 were sourced from the United States, Italy and Spain.

The sample consisted of peripheral blood. This TCR came from a man aged 60 to 75 who had recovered from COVID-19.

CDR3: CASKSGDHQPQHF. The CDR3 DNA follows: TGTGCCAGCAAGTCAGGGGACCATCAGCCCCAGCATTTT. The J gene is TRBJ1-5, the V gene TRBV6-6, with D perhaps TRBD1 (6 bases). Germline V CDR1 and CDR2: MNHNY, SVGAGI (reference sequence). The CDR3 is 13 amino acids. V lost 7 bases and J lost 5, with 12 bases in between.